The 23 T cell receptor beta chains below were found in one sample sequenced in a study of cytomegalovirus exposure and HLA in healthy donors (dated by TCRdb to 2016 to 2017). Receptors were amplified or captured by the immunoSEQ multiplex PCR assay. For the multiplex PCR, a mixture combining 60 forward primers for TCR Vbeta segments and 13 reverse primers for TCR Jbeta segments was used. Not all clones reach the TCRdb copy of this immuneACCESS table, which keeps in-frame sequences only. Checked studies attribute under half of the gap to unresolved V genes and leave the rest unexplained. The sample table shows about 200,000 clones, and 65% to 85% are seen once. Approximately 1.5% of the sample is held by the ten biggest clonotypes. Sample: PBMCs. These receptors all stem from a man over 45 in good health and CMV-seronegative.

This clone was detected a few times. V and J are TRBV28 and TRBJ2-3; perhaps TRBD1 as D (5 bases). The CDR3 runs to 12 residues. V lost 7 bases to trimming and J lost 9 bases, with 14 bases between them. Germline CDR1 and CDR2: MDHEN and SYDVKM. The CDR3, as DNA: TGTGCCAGCACCTCCCGACAGTTCACGCAGTATTTT. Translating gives CASTSRQFTQYF.

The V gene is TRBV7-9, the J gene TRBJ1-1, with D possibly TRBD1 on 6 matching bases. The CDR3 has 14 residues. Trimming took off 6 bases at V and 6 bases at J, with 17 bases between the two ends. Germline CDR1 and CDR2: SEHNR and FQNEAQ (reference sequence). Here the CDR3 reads CASRPPTGKAEAFF. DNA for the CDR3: TGTGCCAGCAGACCGCCCACAGGGAAAGCTGAAGCTTTCTTT.

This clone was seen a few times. This CDR3 reads CASSETSGSGSYEQYF. CDR3 sequence (DNA): TGTGCCAGTAGCGAGACTAGCGGGAGTGGATCCTACGAGCAGTACTTC. V gene TRBV19 combines with J gene TRBJ2-7, with 12 bases fitting TRBD2. Germline V gene data show CDR1 as LNHDA and CDR2 as SQIVND (reference sequence). The CDR3 runs to 16 residues. V shed 6 bases and J 1 base; nucleotides not matched to a gene: 7.

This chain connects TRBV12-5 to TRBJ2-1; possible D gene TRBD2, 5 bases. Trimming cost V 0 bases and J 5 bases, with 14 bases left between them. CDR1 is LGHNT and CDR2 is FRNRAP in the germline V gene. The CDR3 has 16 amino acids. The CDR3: CASGLVSWVRDNEQFF. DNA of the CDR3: TGTGCTAGTGGTTTGGTATCTTGGGTGAGGGACAATGAGCAGTTCTTC.

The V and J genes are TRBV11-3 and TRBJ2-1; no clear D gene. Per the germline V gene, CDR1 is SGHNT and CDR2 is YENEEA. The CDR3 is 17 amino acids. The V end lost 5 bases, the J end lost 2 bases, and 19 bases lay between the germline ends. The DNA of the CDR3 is TGTGCCAGCAGCCCCGGATCACTCCCAGGCCCCTACAATGAGCAGTTCTTC. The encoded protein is CASSPGSLPGPYNEQFF.

Written as DNA, the CDR3 is TGCAGCGTAATGACAGGGGGCCCGCCCGGGGAGCTGTTTTTT. Translated: CSVMTGGPPGELFF. V usage is TRBV29-1 and J usage is TRBJ2-2, with 10 bases matching TRBD1. The length of the CDR3 is 14 residues. Trimming cost V 6 bases and J 6 bases; bases outside gene matches: 7. Germline V gene lookup returns CDR1 SQVTM and CDR2 ANQGSEA.

CDR3 residues: CASSEITSGRLSEQFF. DNA of the CDR3: TGTGCCAGCAGTGAAATCACTAGCGGGAGACTCAGTGAGCAGTTCTTC. J is TRBJ2-1 and V is TRBV6-1; 11 bases match TRBD2. V was pared by 2 bases and J by 9 bases, with 9 bases of the junction left unmatched. Germline V gives CDR1 MNHNS, CDR2 SASEGT. This CDR3 is built from 16 residues.

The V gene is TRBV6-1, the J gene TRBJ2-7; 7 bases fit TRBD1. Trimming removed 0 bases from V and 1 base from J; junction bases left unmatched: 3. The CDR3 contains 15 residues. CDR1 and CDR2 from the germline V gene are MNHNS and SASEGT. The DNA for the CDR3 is TGTGCCAGCAGTGAAGCCCTGACAGGGTCCTACGAGCAGTACTTC. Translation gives CASSEALTGSYEQYF.

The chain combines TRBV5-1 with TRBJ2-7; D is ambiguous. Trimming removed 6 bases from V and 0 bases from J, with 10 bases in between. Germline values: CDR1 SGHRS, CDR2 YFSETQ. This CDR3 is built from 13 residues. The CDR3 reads CASNSFGSYEQYF. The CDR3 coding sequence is TGCGCCAGCAACTCCTTCGGCTCCTACGAGCAGTACTTC.

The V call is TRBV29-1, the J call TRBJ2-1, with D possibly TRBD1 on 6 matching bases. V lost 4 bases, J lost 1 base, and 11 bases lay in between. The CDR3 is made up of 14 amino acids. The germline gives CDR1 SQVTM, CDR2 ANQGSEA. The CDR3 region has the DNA TGCAGCGTTGCCCCAGGGGAGTCCTACAATGAGCAGTTCTTC. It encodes CSVAPGESYNEQFF.

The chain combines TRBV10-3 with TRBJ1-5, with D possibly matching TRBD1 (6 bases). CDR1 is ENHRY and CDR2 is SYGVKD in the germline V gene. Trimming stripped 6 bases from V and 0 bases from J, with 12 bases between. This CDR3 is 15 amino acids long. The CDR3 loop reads CAISKGGNSNQPQHF. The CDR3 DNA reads TGTGCCATCAGCAAAGGGGGAAATAGCAATCAGCCCCAGCATTTT.

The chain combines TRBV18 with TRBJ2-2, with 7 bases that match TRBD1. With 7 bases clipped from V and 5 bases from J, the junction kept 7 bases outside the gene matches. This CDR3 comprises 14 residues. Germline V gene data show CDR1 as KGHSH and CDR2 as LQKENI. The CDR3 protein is CASFTGVRTGELFF. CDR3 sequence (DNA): TGTGCCAGCTTTACAGGGGTTCGGACCGGGGAGCTGTTTTTT.

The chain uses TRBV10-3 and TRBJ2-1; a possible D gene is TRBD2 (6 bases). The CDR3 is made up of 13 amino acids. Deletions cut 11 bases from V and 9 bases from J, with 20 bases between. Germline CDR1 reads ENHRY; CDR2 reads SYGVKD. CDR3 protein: CAVGGTGVFEQFF. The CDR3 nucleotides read TGTGCCGTCGGAGGGACCGGAGTCTTTGAGCAGTTCTTC.

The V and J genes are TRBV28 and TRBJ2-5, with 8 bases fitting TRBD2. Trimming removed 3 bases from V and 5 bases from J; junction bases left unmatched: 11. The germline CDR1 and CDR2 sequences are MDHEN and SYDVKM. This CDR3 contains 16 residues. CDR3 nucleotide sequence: TGTGCCAGCAGTTTCCAGTCGGGAGGGGTTCGGGAGACCCAGTACTTC. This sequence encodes CASSFQSGGVRETQYF. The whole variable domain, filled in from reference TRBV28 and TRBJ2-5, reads DVKVTQSSRYLVKRTGEKVFLECVQDMDHENMFWYRQDPGLGLRLIYFSYDVKMKEKGDIPEGYSVSREKKERFSLILESASTNQTSMYLCASSFQSGGVRETQYFGPGTRLLVL.

This CDR3 reads CASSFGAKNIQYF. As DNA, the CDR3 is TGTGCCAGCAGTTTCGGGGCCAAAAACATTCAGTACTTC. This sequence joins TRBV27 and TRBJ2-4; D is unclear. This CDR3 has 13 residues. Trimming shortened V by 3 bases and J by 1 base, and 4 bases separated the two germline ends. Germline-derived CDR1 and CDR2 are MNHEY and SMNVEV (reference sequence).

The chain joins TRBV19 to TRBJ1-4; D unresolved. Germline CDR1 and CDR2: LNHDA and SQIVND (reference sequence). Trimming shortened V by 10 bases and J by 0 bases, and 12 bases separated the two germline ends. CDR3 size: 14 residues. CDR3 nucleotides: TGTGCCACCAGCGAGACTGCAACTAATGAAAAACTGTTTTTT. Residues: CATSETATNEKLFF.

CDR3 amino acids: CASSPDRLAQPQHF. The CDR3 DNA is TGTGCCAGCTCACCAGACAGGCTGGCTCAGCCCCAGCATTTT. The chain combines TRBV18 with TRBJ1-5; D possibly corresponds to TRBD1 (6 bases). The CDR3 loop spans 14 amino acids. The germline V gene has CDR1 KGHSH and CDR2 LQKENI. V was pared by 2 bases and J by 6 bases, with 11 bases between.

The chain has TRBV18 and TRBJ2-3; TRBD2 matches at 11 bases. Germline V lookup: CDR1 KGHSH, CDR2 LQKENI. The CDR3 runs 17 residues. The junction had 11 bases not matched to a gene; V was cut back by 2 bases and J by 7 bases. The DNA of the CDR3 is TGTGCCAGCTCACCATTTGTAGCGGGAGGGCGGACGAATACGCAGTATTTT. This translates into CASSPFVAGGRTNTQYF.

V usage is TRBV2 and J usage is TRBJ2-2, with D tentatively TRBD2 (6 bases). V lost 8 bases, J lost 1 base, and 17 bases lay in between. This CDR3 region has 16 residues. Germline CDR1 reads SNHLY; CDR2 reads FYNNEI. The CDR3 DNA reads TGTGCCAGCCGACTAGTGACGCCCCGGAACACCGGGGAGCTGTTTTTT. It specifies CASRLVTPRNTGELFF.

This chain's CDR3 is CASSKTSGNSYEQYF. In DNA form, the CDR3 reads TGTGCCAGCAGTAAAACTAGCGGGAACTCCTACGAGCAGTACTTC. The V call is TRBV27, the J call TRBJ2-5; 10 positions match TRBD2. TRBJ2-7 matches the DNA end more closely, so the J call is doubtful. Looked up from germline, CDR1 is MNHEY and CDR2 is SMNVEV (reference sequence). The CDR3 runs to 15 residues.

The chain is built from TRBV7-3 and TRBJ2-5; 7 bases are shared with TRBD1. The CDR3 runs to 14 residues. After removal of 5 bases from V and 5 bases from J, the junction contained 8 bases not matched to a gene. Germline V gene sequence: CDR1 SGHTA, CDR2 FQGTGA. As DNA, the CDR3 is TGTGCCAGCAGCGCGACAGGGCTGGGTGAGACCCAGTACTTC. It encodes CASSATGLGETQYF.

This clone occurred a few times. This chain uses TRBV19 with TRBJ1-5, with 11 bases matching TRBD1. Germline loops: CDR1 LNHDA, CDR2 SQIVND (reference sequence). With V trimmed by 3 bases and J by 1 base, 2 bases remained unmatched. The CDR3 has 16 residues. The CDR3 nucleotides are TGTGCCAGTAGTATTGGACAGGGGGCGAGCAATCAGCCCCAGCATTTT. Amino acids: CASSIGQGASNQPQHF.

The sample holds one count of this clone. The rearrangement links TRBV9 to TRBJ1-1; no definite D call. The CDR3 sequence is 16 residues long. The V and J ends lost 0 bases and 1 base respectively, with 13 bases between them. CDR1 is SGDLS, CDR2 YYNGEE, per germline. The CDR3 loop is CASSVGGRGGNTEAFF. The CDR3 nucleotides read TGTGCCAGCAGCGTAGGAGGCCGAGGCGGGAACACTGAAGCTTTCTTT.